These T cell receptor beta chains were read from a single sample in a study of blood T cells in healthy people across ages. TCRdb independently ran MiXCR on the 5' RACE reads; one entry per CDR3 protein. In the table there are more than 900,000 distinct CDR3 sequences, 29% of which are singletons. These records were also assigned to another study, of T cells of mothers and their children.

Sequencing used blood. Every receptor here comes from a woman aged 35 to 49 in good health. Both conserved end residues are part of each CDR3. D genes are given only for firm matches. Rows may omit the clone size; those that give it use once, few, many or a size class.

V gene: TRBV5-5
clone size: many
D gene: TRBD1
J gene: TRBJ2-7
CDR3 DNA: TGTGCCAGCAGCTCGCCGGGACAGGGCTTCGACGAGCAGTACTTC
CDR3 protein: CASSSPGQGFDEQYF

V gene: TRBV28
clone size: NA
D gene: NA
J gene: TRBJ2-3
CDR3 DNA: TGTGCCAGCAGGAGATCCTATGGAGATACGCAGTATTTT
CDR3 protein: CASRRSYGDTQYF

V gene: TRBV11-2
clone size: NA
D gene: TRBD2
J gene: TRBJ2-1
CDR3 DNA: TGTGCCAGCAGCTTAGATCCCTTTAGCGGGAGCTCCTACAATGAGCAGTTCTTC
CDR3 protein: CASSLDPFSGSSYNEQFF

V gene: TRBV7-2
clone size: NA
D gene: NA
J gene: TRBJ2-7
CDR3 DNA: TGTGCCAGCAGCGAACAAACAATGGCAGGGAACGAGCAGTACTTC
CDR3 protein: CASSEQTMAGNEQYF

V gene: TRBV7-2
clone size: few
D gene: TRBD1
J gene: TRBJ2-7
CDR3 DNA: TGTGCCAGCAGCTTAGCCGTTGACAGGGGTAGCTCCTACGAGCAGTACTTC
CDR3 protein: CASSLAVDRGSSYEQYF

V gene: TRBV28
clone size: NA
D gene: TRBD2
J gene: TRBJ2-4
CDR3 DNA: TGTGCCAGCAGTTTATTCTTTGGCGGGGGGTCGGCCAAAAACATTCAGTACTTC
CDR3 protein: CASSLFFGGGSAKNIQYF

V gene: TRBV5-1
clone size: NA
D gene: NA
J gene: TRBJ2-3
CDR3 DNA: TGCGCCAGCACCAAGGGACCTTTAGAAGATACGCAGTATTTT
CDR3 protein: CASTKGPLEDTQYF

V gene: TRBV20-1
clone size: many
D gene: NA
J gene: TRBJ2-7
CDR3 DNA: TGCAGTGCTAGAGGGGACACAAGCTCCTACGAGCAGTACTTC
CDR3 protein: CSARGDTSSYEQYF

V gene: TRBV28
clone size: many
D gene: TRBD2
J gene: TRBJ2-7
CDR3 DNA: TGTGCCAGCAGTTCCTCAGTACTAGCGGGGTCCGTTTCTAACGAGCAGTACTTC
CDR3 protein: CASSSSVLAGSVSNEQYF

V gene: TRBV4-3
clone size: few
D gene: TRBD2
J gene: TRBJ2-7
CDR3 DNA: TGCGCCAGCAGCCTGGGCCCCATTCGGGGGGCCTACGAGCAGTACTTC
CDR3 protein: CASSLGPIRGAYEQYF

V gene: TRBV28
clone size: NA
D gene: NA
J gene: TRBJ1-6
CDR3 DNA: TGTGCCACCGAAAATAATTCACCCCTCCACTTT
CDR3 protein: CATENNSPLHF

V gene: TRBV11-1
clone size: NA
D gene: TRBD2
J gene: TRBJ2-7
CDR3 DNA: TGTGCCAGCAGGTCTACTAGCGGCGAGCAGTACTTC
CDR3 protein: CASRSTSGEQYF

V gene: TRBV9
clone size: NA
D gene: TRBD1
J gene: TRBJ2-6
CDR3 DNA: TGTGCCAGCAGCCCCCGAGGGACAGGGAACTCTGGGGCCAACGTCCTGACTTTC
CDR3 protein: CASSPRGTGNSGANVLTF

V gene: TRBV2
clone size: many
D gene: NA
J gene: TRBJ1-2
CDR3 DNA: TGTGCCAGCAGTGAACCGTTGAAGGACTATGGCTACACCTTC
CDR3 protein: CASSEPLKDYGYTF

V gene: TRBV12-3/TRBV12-4
clone size: many
D gene: TRBD1
J gene: TRBJ2-7
CDR3 DNA: TGTGCCAGCAGTTCCCACAGGGGGCTCTACGAGCAGTACTTC
CDR3 protein: CASSSHRGLYEQYF

V gene: TRBV20-1
clone size: NA
D gene: TRBD1
J gene: TRBJ1-2
CDR3 DNA: TGCAGTGTCCCACAGGGGGTCGATGGCTACACCTTC
CDR3 protein: CSVPQGVDGYTF

V gene: TRBV13
clone size: many
D gene: NA
J gene: TRBJ2-6
CDR3 DNA: TGTGCCAGCAGCAACACTGGGGAATCTGGGGCCAACGTCCTGACTTTC
CDR3 protein: CASSNTGESGANVLTF

V gene: TRBV20-1
clone size: medium-sized
D gene: NA
J gene: TRBJ2-4
CDR3 DNA: TGCAGTGCGGCTAAGGGCATTCAGTACTTC
CDR3 protein: CSAAKGIQYF

V gene: TRBV4-1
clone size: many
D gene: NA
J gene: TRBJ2-7
CDR3 DNA: TGCGCCAGCAGCCCCCCCCGGGCTGACGAGCAGTACTTC
CDR3 protein: CASSPPRADEQYF

V gene: TRBV12-3/TRBV12-4
clone size: few
D gene: NA
J gene: TRBJ2-2
CDR3 DNA: TGTGCCAGCAGTTCCACGGTTGACACCGGGGAGCTGTTTTTT
CDR3 protein: CASSSTVDTGELFF

V gene: TRBV27
clone size: NA
D gene: TRBD1
J gene: TRBJ1-1
CDR3 DNA: TGTGCCAGCAGTTCCCAGACAGGGACAGGCGCTTTCTTT
CDR3 protein: CASSSQTGTGAFF

V gene: TRBV21-1
clone size: few
D gene: NA
J gene: TRBJ2-7
CDR3 DNA: TGTGCCAGCAGCAAAGTCCACAGGGAGGCCTACGAGCAGTACTTC
CDR3 protein: CASSKVHREAYEQYF

V gene: TRBV10-3
clone size: many
D gene: NA
J gene: TRBJ2-6
CDR3 DNA: TGTGCCAACCGTCCCGATAGCGGTGAGAGCTCTGGGGCCAACGTCCTGACTTTC
CDR3 protein: CANRPDSGESSGANVLTF

V gene: TRBV28
clone size: NA
D gene: TRBD1
J gene: TRBJ1-4
CDR3 DNA: TGTGCCAGCAGTCATGACAGGGGGGACGAAAAACTGTTTTTT
CDR3 protein: CASSHDRGDEKLFF

V gene: TRBV5-1
clone size: few
D gene: NA
J gene: TRBJ2-1
CDR3 DNA: TGCGCCAGCAGCTCCTACAGGGAGGGGCAGGTGCAGTTCTTC
CDR3 protein: CASSSYREGQVQFF

V gene: TRBV20-1
clone size: many
D gene: TRBD2
J gene: TRBJ2-7
CDR3 DNA: TGCAGTGCTAGGGAACCGACTAGCGGGGGCTACGAGCAGTACTTC
CDR3 protein: CSAREPTSGGYEQYF

V gene: TRBV7-9
clone size: many
D gene: NA
J gene: TRBJ2-7
CDR3 DNA: TGTGCCAGCAGCTCCGACGGATTCTACGAGCAGTACTTC
CDR3 protein: CASSSDGFYEQYF

V gene: TRBV12-3/TRBV12-4
clone size: NA
D gene: NA
J gene: TRBJ2-7
CDR3 DNA: TGTGCCAGCAGTTTGATCGGTACAGGGTACGAGCAGTACTTC
CDR3 protein: CASSLIGTGYEQYF

V gene: TRBV6-1
clone size: many
D gene: NA
J gene: TRBJ2-3
CDR3 DNA: TGTGCCAGCAGTGAACGGGATATACGCACAGATACGCAGTATTTT
CDR3 protein: CASSERDIRTDTQYF

V gene: TRBV20-1
clone size: few
D gene: TRBD1
J gene: TRBJ1-6
CDR3 DNA: TGCAGTGCTAGAGATCTCCGACAGGGGGCCCAAAATTCACCCCTCCACTTT
CDR3 protein: CSARDLRQGAQNSPLHF

V gene: TRBV20-1
clone size: few
D gene: NA
J gene: TRBJ2-1
CDR3 DNA: TGCAGTGCTAGCGGGGGAGGCGAGCAGTTCTTC
CDR3 protein: CSASGGGEQFF

V gene: TRBV4-2
clone size: many
D gene: TRBD2
J gene: TRBJ2-5
CDR3 DNA: TGTGCCAGCAGCCAAGAACTAGCGGGGACGGAGACCCAGTACTTC
CDR3 protein: CASSQELAGTETQYF

V gene: TRBV28
clone size: NA
D gene: NA
J gene: TRBJ1-1
CDR3 DNA: TGTGCCAGCACCTTACCAGGGACGAACACTGAAGCTTTCTTT
CDR3 protein: CASTLPGTNTEAFF

V gene: TRBV29-1
clone size: few
D gene: NA
J gene: TRBJ1-1
CDR3 DNA: TGCAGCGCCTATAGGGGGGGCACTGAAGCTTTCTTT
CDR3 protein: CSAYRGGTEAFF

V gene: TRBV29-1
clone size: once
D gene: NA
J gene: TRBJ2-7
CDR3 DNA: TGCAGCGTTGAAACGACAGACCTAGTCTACGAGCAGTACTTC
CDR3 protein: CSVETTDLVYEQYF

V gene: TRBV5-1
clone size: many
D gene: TRBD2
J gene: TRBJ2-5
CDR3 DNA: TGCGCCAGCAGCTTGGATCTGGCGGGGGTTGAGACCCAGTACTTC
CDR3 protein: CASSLDLAGVETQYF

V gene: TRBV7-2
clone size: many
D gene: TRBD2
J gene: TRBJ2-1
CDR3 DNA: TGTGCCAGCAGCGCCAGCGGACTAGCGGGGGATGAGCAGTTCTTC
CDR3 protein: CASSASGLAGDEQFF

V gene: TRBV20-1
clone size: few
D gene: NA
J gene: TRBJ2-1
CDR3 DNA: TGCAGTGCCAAGCCCGGTCGGCTTCGGGAGACCCAGTTCTTC
CDR3 protein: CSAKPGRLRETQFF

V gene: TRBV10-3
clone size: NA
D gene: TRBD1
J gene: TRBJ1-3
CDR3 DNA: TGTGCCATCAGTGAGTCGCCAGGGGGCATTGGAAACACCATATATTTT
CDR3 protein: CAISESPGGIGNTIYF